One TCR beta chain is described in this entry. Its specificity is unknown. The entry originates in a study of beta chain features in type 1 diabetes. The CDR3 sequence is 14 residues long. CDR1 and CDR2 (germline): SGDLS, YYNGEE. Trimming removed 3 bases from V and 3 bases from J, with 10 bases in between. Reverse transcribing all isolated RNA meant expressed TCRB transcripts were sequenced. The table came from immunoSEQ multiplex PCR; TCRdb's copy has only in-frame clones and leaves some out. The sample holds a few hundred thousand clones, approximately 15% seen once. Stem cell-like memory, regulatory, central memory and naive CD4+ cells were sorted via CD45RO/CCR7/CD25/CD127/CD95/CD27. Study-level results: Significant though moderate, a shortening of TCRB CDR3s appeared in all four CD4+ subsets of Type 1 diabetes patients.

The sample comprised naive CD4+ T cells from blood. The source of this sequence is a young woman with type 1 diabetes. V usage is TRBV9 and J usage is TRBJ2-1, with D possibly being TRBD1 (6 bases). The CDR3 bases are TGTGCCAGCAGCGACCGGGACAACTACAATGAGCAGTTCTTC. Translated: CASSDRDNYNEQFF.